This TCR beta chain was recovered during a study of post-analysis software for immune sequencing data. On the study more broadly: Relapsing-remitting, secondary progressive and progressive-relapsing forms of multiple sclerosis all featured among disease courses.

This clonotype was counted only a few times. Its antigen is unidentified. Study results and limitations: In patients, TRBV5-6, TRBV5-1 and TRBV20-1 belonged to roughly five TRBV segments found more frequently than in controls. Significantly lower normalized Chao1 diversity was seen in multiple sclerosis patients than in controls.

The authors incorporated unique molecular identifiers into the TCR beta cDNA libraries. TCRdb reprocessed the PCR reads with MiXCR, giving one entry per CDR3 protein. The sample yields about 540,000 distinct CDR3 sequences, less than 40% seen once. There are 15 residues in the CDR3. The J segment lost 2 bases and the V segment lost 0 bases, leaving 3 bases of the junction unmatched. Per germline, CDR1 MGHRA and CDR2 YSYEKL. This chain uses TRBV4-1 with TRBJ2-5, with TRBD2 identical over 7 bases. The sequence came from a girl aged 2-17 years with multiple sclerosis. What was sequenced was blood. The CDR3 coding sequence is TGCGCCAGCAGCCAAGACTGGGGAGGGCAAGAGACCCAGTACTTC. Its protein is CASSQDWGGQETQYF.